These T cell receptor beta chains were read from a single sample in a study of graft-versus-host responses after intestinal transplantation. Sequenced by immunoSEQ multiplex PCR; TCRdb stores in-frame clones only, minus some. Here the sample spans approximately 90,000 clones, roughly nine tenths being singletons. These receptors have no known antigen. Sample: unstimulated CD4+ T cells sorted from spleen or lymph node cells, taken before transplant. These receptor sequences come from a human donor who was the organ donor for an intestinal transplant. Each CDR3 is given with its conserved first and last residue. Fields, in order: J gene, clone size, D gene, V gene, CDR3 DNA, CDR3 protein. The D gene is left open where the match is weak. Expanded clones get a size class; other rows say once, few or many, or leave the size out.

TRBJ2-2,-,-,TRBV5-1,TGCGCCAGCAGATCTTCGGCCGGGGAGCTGTTTTTT,CASRSSAGELFF
TRBJ1-4,once,-,TRBV19,TGTGCCAGTAGTATATTTGGAGGGGAGGAGGAAAAACTGTTTTTT,CASSIFGGEEEKLFF
TRBJ1-5,few,TRBD1,TRBV6-5,TGTGCCAGCAGGCCTGGGGACAGGGAGGGACGGCCCCAGCATTTT,CASRPGDREGRPQHF
TRBJ2-1,-,-,TRBV2,TGTGCCAGCGGAGGGCTACGGGAGCAGTTCTTC,CASGGLREQFF
TRBJ2-5,-,TRBD2,TRBV9,TGTGCCAGCAGCGCGACTAGCGGGGGCCCTCAAGAGACCCAGTACTTC,CASSATSGGPQETQYF
TRBJ2-3,-,-,TRBV4-3,TGCGCCAGCAGCCAACTAGCCGGGGGCACAGATACGCAGTATTTT,CASSQLAGGTDTQYF
TRBJ2-7,-,-,TRBV7-7,TGTGCTAGCAGCTCCAGTCCCGGGACACAGGAGCAGTACTTC,CASSSSPGTQEQYF
TRBJ2-1,-,TRBD2,TRBV19,TGTGCCAGTAGTATTCAGCCGGGACTAGCGGGTTTTGAGCAGTTCTTC,CASSIQPGLAGFEQFF
TRBJ2-2,-,-,TRBV18,TGTGCCAGCTCACCGGACGGACAGATATCCACCGGGGAGCTGTTTTTT,CASSPDGQISTGELFF
TRBJ2-1,-,TRBD2,TRBV7-6,TGTGCCAGCAGCTTAAGTCCAGCGGGAGGGCAGGGTGAGCAGTTCTTC,CASSLSPAGGQGEQFF
TRBJ2-7,-,-,TRBV7-3,TGTGCCAGCAGCTTAAATAAAGGGGGTCTAGACGAGCAGTACTTC,CASSLNKGGLDEQYF
TRBJ1-6,-,-,TRBV2,TGTGCCGCTGGATCCGAGGGCAATTCACCCCTCCACTTT,CAAGSEGNSPLHF
TRBJ2-7,-,TRBD1,TRBV27,TGTGCCAGGGGGGGACAGGGCCCCTGGGAGCAGTACTTC,CARGGQGPWEQYF
TRBJ2-3,-,-,TRBV10-3,TGTGCCATCATGGGGCAGGGTAAATCGGATACGCAGTATTTT,CAIMGQGKSDTQYF
TRBJ1-1,-,-,TRBV15,TGTGCCACCAGCCCCCCAGCGGGGCGGGTCACTGAAGCTTTCTTT,CATSPPAGRVTEAFF
TRBJ1-2,-,-,TRBV6-6,TGTGCCAGCAGTTACTCCCCCGACTCGTCCTACACCTTC,CASSYSPDSSYTF
TRBJ2-3,-,TRBD1,TRBV5-4,TGTGCCAGCAGCCAAAAGACAGGGTCGGCAGATACGCAGTATTTT,CASSQKTGSADTQYF
TRBJ2-7,-,TRBD1,TRBV11-2,TGTGCCAGCTCCCGACAGGGGGGCTACGAGCAGTACTTC,CASSRQGGYEQYF
TRBJ2-3,once,TRBD2,TRBV9,TGTGCCAGCAGCGTAGCCCCTAGCGGGGATACGCAGTATTTT,CASSVAPSGDTQYF